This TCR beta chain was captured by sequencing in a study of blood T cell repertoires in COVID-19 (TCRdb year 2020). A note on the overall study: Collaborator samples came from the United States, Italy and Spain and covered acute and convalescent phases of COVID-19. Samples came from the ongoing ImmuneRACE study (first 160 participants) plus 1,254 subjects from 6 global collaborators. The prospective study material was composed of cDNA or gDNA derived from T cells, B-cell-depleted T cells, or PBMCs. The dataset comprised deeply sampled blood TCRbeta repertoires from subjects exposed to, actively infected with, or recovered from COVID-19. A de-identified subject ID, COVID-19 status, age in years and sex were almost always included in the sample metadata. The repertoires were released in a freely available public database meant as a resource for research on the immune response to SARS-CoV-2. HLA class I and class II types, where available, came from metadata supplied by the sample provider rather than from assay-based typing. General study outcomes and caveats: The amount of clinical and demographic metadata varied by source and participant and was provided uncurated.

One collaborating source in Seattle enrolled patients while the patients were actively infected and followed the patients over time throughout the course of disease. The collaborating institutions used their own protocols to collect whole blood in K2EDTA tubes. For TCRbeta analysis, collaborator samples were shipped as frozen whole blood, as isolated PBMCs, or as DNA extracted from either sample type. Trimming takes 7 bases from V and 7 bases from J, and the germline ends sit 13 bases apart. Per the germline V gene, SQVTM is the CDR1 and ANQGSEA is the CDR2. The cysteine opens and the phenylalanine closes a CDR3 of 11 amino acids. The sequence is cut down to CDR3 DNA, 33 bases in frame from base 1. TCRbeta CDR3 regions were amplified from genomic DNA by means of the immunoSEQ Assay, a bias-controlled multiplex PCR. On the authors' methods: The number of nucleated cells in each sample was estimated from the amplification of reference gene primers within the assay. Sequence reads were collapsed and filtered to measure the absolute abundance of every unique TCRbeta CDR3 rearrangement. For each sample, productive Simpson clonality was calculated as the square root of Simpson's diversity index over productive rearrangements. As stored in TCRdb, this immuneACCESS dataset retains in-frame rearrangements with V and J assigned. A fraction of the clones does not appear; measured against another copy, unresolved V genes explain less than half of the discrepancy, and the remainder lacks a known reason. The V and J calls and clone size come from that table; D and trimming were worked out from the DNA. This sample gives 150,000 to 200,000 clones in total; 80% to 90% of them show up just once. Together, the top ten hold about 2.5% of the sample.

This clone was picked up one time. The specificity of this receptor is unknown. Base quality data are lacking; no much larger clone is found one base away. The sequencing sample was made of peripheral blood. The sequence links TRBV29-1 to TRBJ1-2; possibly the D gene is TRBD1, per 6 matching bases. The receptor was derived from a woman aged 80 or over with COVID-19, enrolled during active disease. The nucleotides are TGCAGCGGCAGGGGAAGGGGTGGCTACACCTTC. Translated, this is CSGRGRGGYTF.